A selection of T cell receptor beta chains follows, all from one sample in a study of human T cells and chemical hapten exposure. TCRdb re-derived calls from the RACE reads in MiXCR, one entry per CDR3 protein. The data contain some 79,000 distinct CDR3 sequences, over 6% of them seen just once; the ten biggest clones take up about 1.4%. The sample here was whole blood, taken in connection with sensitization to the hapten diphenylcyclopropenone (DPC). Receptors were obtained from a woman between 25 and 40 years old with alopecia areata. Some clones in this sample may be carry-over from other donors' samples. CDR3s include the opening cysteine and the closing phenylalanine or tryptophan. The D gene is left open where the match is weak. The size entry is marked missing in some rows and otherwise reads once, few, many or a size class.

clone_size	d_call	v_call	j_call	cdr3_aa	cdr3_nt
few	-	TRBV14	TRBJ1-3	CASSFGQSSGNTIYF	TGTGCCAGCAGCTTCGGACAGAGCTCTGGAAACACCATATATTTT
many	TRBD1	TRBV30	TRBJ2-7	CAWNRQGPNEQYF	TGTGCCTGGAATCGACAGGGCCCGAACGAGCAGTACTTC
many	-	TRBV11-2	TRBJ2-7	CASSLTGYEQYF	TGTGCCAGCAGCTTAACTGGCTACGAGCAGTACTTC
many	-	TRBV2	TRBJ2-1	CASSSDRTSNEQFF	TGTGCCAGCAGTTCGGACAGAACCAGTAATGAGCAGTTCTTC
many	-	TRBV7-9	TRBJ2-5	CASSRSPKQKKETQYF	TGTGCCAGCAGCCGCTCCCCCAAACAAAAAAAAGAGACCCAGTACTTC
-	TRBD1	TRBV12-3/TRBV12-4	TRBJ2-7	CASSERQGTYEQYF	TGTGCCAGCAGCGAAAGACAGGGCACCTACGAGCAGTACTTC
-	-	TRBV5-1	TRBJ1-3	CASSPGGGAGNTIYF	TGCGCCAGCAGCCCGGGAGGTGGGGCTGGAAACACCATATATTTT
many	TRBD1	TRBV11-1	TRBJ2-1	CASSSAAGGYEQFF	TGTGCCAGCAGCAGCGCGGCAGGGGGATATGAGCAGTTCTTC
few	-	TRBV18	TRBJ2-2	CASSPPGDTGELFF	TGTGCCAGCTCACCCCCGGGGGACACCGGGGAGCTGTTTTTT
-	-	TRBV13	TRBJ1-1	CASSSERARVEAFF	TGTGCCAGCAGCTCAGAGAGGGCGCGGGTTGAAGCTTTCTTT
many	-	TRBV6-6	TRBJ1-3	CASSQDGSGNTIYF	TGTGCCAGCAGTCAGGACGGCTCTGGAAACACCATATATTTT
many	-	TRBV6-6	TRBJ1-6	CASSYSSAGEGSPLHF	TGTGCCAGCAGTTACTCGTCGGCTGGAGAGGGTTCACCCCTCCACTTT
many	-	TRBV2	TRBJ2-4	CASKASATLKNIQYF	TGTGCCAGCAAGGCTAGCGCGACTCTTAAAAACATTCAGTACTTC
few	TRBD1	TRBV19	TRBJ1-2	CASNSGTDYGYTF	TGTGCCAGTAATTCCGGGACAGACTATGGCTACACCTTC
many	-	TRBV6-5	TRBJ2-1	CASSYSGEGDYNEQFF	TGTGCCAGCAGTTACTCAGGGGAGGGGGACTACAATGAGCAGTTCTTC
many	-	TRBV18	TRBJ2-3	CASSPPSSTDTQYF	TGTGCCAGCTCACCCCCTTCTAGCACAGATACGCAGTATTTT
many	-	TRBV2	TRBJ2-5	CASILGGFLQETQYF	TGTGCCAGCATCCTCGGAGGATTTTTACAAGAGACCCAGTACTTC
-	-	TRBV6-5	TRBJ1-2	CASSSLGSNGYTF	TGTGCCAGCAGTTCGCTAGGGAGTAATGGCTACACCTTC
many	-	TRBV10-3	TRBJ2-2	CASRPVTGELFF	TGTGCCAGCAGACCGGTCACCGGGGAGCTGTTTTTT
-	-	TRBV20-1	TRBJ2-3	CSALKEADTQYF	TGCAGTGCTCTTAAGGAGGCAGATACGCAGTATTTT
few	-	TRBV7-9	TRBJ1-4	CASSLGDEKLFF	TGTGCCAGCAGCCTCGGGGATGAAAAACTGTTTTTT
few	TRBD2	TRBV20-1	TRBJ2-1	CSALTVLRGFSYNEQFF	TGCAGTGCACTAACAGTATTGCGGGGGTTCTCCTACAATGAGCAGTTCTTC
-	-	TRBV7-2	TRBJ2-1	CASSPVGGALYEQFF	TGTGCCAGCAGCCCAGTTGGGGGGGCCTTGTATGAGCAGTTCTTC
few	-	TRBV5-4	TRBJ1-6	CASSTTYNSPLHF	TGTGCCAGCTCCACGACCTATAATTCACCCCTCCACTTT
many	-	TRBV20-1	TRBJ2-2	CSAPRGTGELFF	TGCAGTGCCCCGCGGGGCACCGGGGAGCTGTTTTTT
-	-	TRBV5-1	TRBJ1-1	CASSWGGGSNTEAFF	TGCGCCAGCAGCTGGGGTGGGGGATCGAACACTGAAGCTTTCTTT
few	-	TRBV12-5	TRBJ1-6	CASGWVSTLPLHF	TGTGCTAGTGGTTGGGTTTCTACCCTGCCCCTCCACTTT
many	-	TRBV7-9	TRBJ1-4	CASSSPTRGTNEKLFF	TGTGCCAGCAGCTCCCCTACCCGGGGGACTAATGAAAAACTGTTTTTT
few	TRBD2	TRBV11-2	TRBJ2-7	CASSPRTSGGGEQYF	TGTGCCAGCAGCCCACGGACTAGCGGGGGGGGCGAGCAGTACTTC